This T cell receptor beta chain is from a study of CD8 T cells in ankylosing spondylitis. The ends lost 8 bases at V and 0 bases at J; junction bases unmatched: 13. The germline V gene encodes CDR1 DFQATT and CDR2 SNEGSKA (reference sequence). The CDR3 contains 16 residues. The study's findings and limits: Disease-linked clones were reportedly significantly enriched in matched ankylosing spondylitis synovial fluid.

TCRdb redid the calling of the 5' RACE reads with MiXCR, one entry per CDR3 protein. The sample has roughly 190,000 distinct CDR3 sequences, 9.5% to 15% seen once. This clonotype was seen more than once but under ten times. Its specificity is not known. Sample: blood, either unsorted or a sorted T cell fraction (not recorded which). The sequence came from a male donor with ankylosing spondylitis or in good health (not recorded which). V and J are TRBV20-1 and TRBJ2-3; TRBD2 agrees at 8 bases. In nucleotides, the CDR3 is TGCAGTTCGTACCTCATAGCGGGGCCTAGCACAGATACGCAGTATTTT. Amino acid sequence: CSSYLIAGPSTDTQYF.